A selection of T cell receptor beta chains follows, all from one sample in a study of response to subunit inactivated influenza vaccine. One entry per CDR3 protein, called by TCRdb with MiXCR from the RT-PCR reads. This table has 450,000 to 600,000 distinct CDR3 sequences, more than 15% appearing once. The sample was CD4+ T cells sorted from PBMCs, taken around 25 months after vaccination. These receptors were collected from a man aged 50-75 years who received an inactivated influenza vaccine. CDR3s include the opening cysteine and the closing phenylalanine or tryptophan. D genes are given only for firm matches. For some rows the clone size is stated as once, few or many, or as a class when expanded; others skip it.

CDR3	DNA	D	V	size	J
CASSYGAGFVSNEQFF	TGTGCCAGCAGTTACGGAGCAGGCTTCGTGTCCAATGAGCAGTTCTTC	.	TRBV6-5	many	TRBJ2-1
CASSNSTGPQETQYF	TGCGCCAGCAGCAACAGTACAGGTCCCCAAGAGACCCAGTACTTC	.	TRBV5-1	few	TRBJ2-5
CASSYQQGAPRTGELFF	TGTGCCAGCAGCTATCAACAGGGAGCCCCACGGACCGGGGAGCTGTTTTTT	.	TRBV5-5	.	TRBJ2-2
CASSFLGQGPYEQYF	TGTGCCAGCAGCTTTCTTGGACAGGGTCCCTACGAGCAGTACTTC	TRBD1	TRBV5-5	few	TRBJ2-7
CASSEEELPQATQYF	TGTGCCAGCAGTGAAGAGGAACTCCCCCAAGCGACCCAGTACTTC	.	TRBV2	.	TRBJ2-5
CASSQEGRGGQPQHF	TGTGCCAGCAGCCAAGAAGGCAGGGGGGGCCAGCCCCAGCATTTT	TRBD1	TRBV4-2	once	TRBJ1-5
CASTTSGRRGNEQFF	TGTGCCAGCACGACTAGCGGGAGGAGGGGGAATGAGCAGTTCTTC	TRBD2	TRBV6-1	.	TRBJ2-1
CASSLSPGLDGYTF	TGTGCCAGCAGCCTCTCACCGGGACTAGACGGCTACACCTTC	.	TRBV12-3/TRBV12-4	.	TRBJ1-2
CASRQGSGSPLHF	TGTGCCAGCAGACAGGGGTCGGGATCACCCCTCCACTTT	TRBD1	TRBV2	.	TRBJ1-6
CASSLMGGRDTEAFF	TGTGCCAGCAGCTTAATGGGGGGACGGGACACTGAAGCTTTCTTT	.	TRBV7-9	.	TRBJ1-1
CSVGNRRGNQPQHF	TGCAGCGTCGGTAACCGGCGGGGGAATCAGCCCCAGCATTTT	.	TRBV29-1	.	TRBJ1-5
CATSRDPGSQPQHF	TGTGCCACCAGCAGAGATCCCGGGAGTCAGCCCCAGCATTTT	.	TRBV15	few	TRBJ1-5
CSGGGTDTQYF	TGCAGTGGGGGGGGCACAGATACGCAGTATTTT	.	TRBV20-1	.	TRBJ2-3
CATSQAGDRKETQYF	TGTGCCACCAGTCAAGCAGGCGACAGAAAAGAGACCCAGTACTTC	.	TRBV24-1	.	TRBJ2-5
CASSYGGSNVGTQYF	TGTGCCAGCAGTTACGGAGGCAGTAATGTGGGGACCCAGTACTTC	.	TRBV6-2/TRBV6-3	.	TRBJ2-5
CSASRGLTGELFF	TGCAGTGCTAGCAGAGGGTTAACCGGGGAGCTGTTTTTT	.	TRBV20-1	many	TRBJ2-2
CASSPPGPSDTQYF	TGTGCCAGTAGTCCGCCGGGACCTTCAGATACGCAGTATTTT	.	TRBV19	.	TRBJ2-3
CASSPPDRGMNTEAFF	TGTGCCAGCTCACCCCCGGACAGGGGGATGAACACTGAAGCTTTCTTT	TRBD1	TRBV18	.	TRBJ1-1
CASSPNGEVAFF	TGTGCCAGCAGCCCCAACGGGGAAGTAGCTTTCTTT	.	TRBV7-9	many	TRBJ1-1
CASMRQNPSYNEQFF	TGTGCCAGCATGAGGCAGAACCCCTCCTACAATGAGCAGTTCTTC	.	TRBV2	few	TRBJ2-1
CSARDFGKRGGTYEQYF	TGCAGTGCTAGAGATTTTGGGAAGCGGGGGGGCACCTACGAGCAGTACTTC	TRBD2	TRBV20-1	.	TRBJ2-7
CASSPTRETQYF	TGTGCCAGCAGCCCAACTCGCGAGACCCAGTACTTC	.	TRBV7-2	.	TRBJ2-5
CASSLDDRGRSEQYF	TGCGCCAGCAGCTTGGATGACAGGGGGAGATCCGAGCAGTACTTC	TRBD1	TRBV5-1	.	TRBJ2-7
CASSFQTGPYNEQFF	TGTGCCAGCAGTTTTCAGACAGGGCCTTACAATGAGCAGTTCTTC	TRBD1	TRBV12-3/TRBV12-4	.	TRBJ2-1
CSASSRPVGQSNQPQHF	TGCAGTGCTAGCAGTCGACCGGTAGGCCAAAGCAATCAGCCCCAGCATTTT	.	TRBV20-1	.	TRBJ1-5
CSARGGDRVHEQYF	TGCAGTGCTAGGGGGGGGGACAGGGTCCACGAGCAGTACTTC	TRBD1	TRBV20-1	many	TRBJ2-7
CASRTTSGRGADTQYF	TGTGCCAGCAGGACGACTAGCGGGAGAGGGGCAGATACGCAGTATTTT	TRBD2	TRBV7-9	few	TRBJ2-3
CASSQGRGSDQPQHF	TGCGCCAGCAGCCAAGGACGAGGGTCGGATCAGCCCCAGCATTTT	.	TRBV4-1	few	TRBJ1-5
CASSQGAGTGVYEQYF	TGCGCCAGCAGCCAAGGAGCCGGGACAGGGGTTTACGAGCAGTACTTC	TRBD1	TRBV4-3	.	TRBJ2-7
CASSETTYYSYNEQFF	TGTGCCAGCAGCGAGACTACCTATTACTCTTACAATGAGCAGTTCTTC	.	TRBV14	many	TRBJ2-1
CSARAGPTNTEAFF	TGCAGTGCTAGAGCGGGACCGACCAACACTGAAGCTTTCTTT	.	TRBV20-1	few	TRBJ1-1
CASIQGGGEFNEKLFF	TGTGCCAGCATCCAAGGGGGGGGCGAATTTAACGAAAAACTGTTTTTT	.	TRBV21-1	.	TRBJ1-4
CSASLSLVGGHSYEQYF	TGCAGTGCTAGTTTAAGCTTGGTCGGGGGCCACTCCTACGAGCAGTACTTC	.	TRBV20-1	few	TRBJ2-7
CAISEVDTEAFF	TGTGCCATCAGTGAAGTTGATACTGAAGCTTTCTTT	.	TRBV10-3	many	TRBJ1-1
CSARDGGPSTDTQYF	TGCAGTGCTAGAGATGGCGGGCCTAGCACAGATACGCAGTATTTT	.	TRBV20-1	many	TRBJ2-3
CSATPGGPRYF	TGCAGTGCTACTCCGGGAGGCCCCCGGTATTTT	TRBD2	TRBV20-1	few	TRBJ2-3
CASSRGRVYEQYF	TGTGCCAGCAGTAGGGGCAGGGTCTACGAGCAGTACTTC	.	TRBV6-2/TRBV6-3	few	TRBJ2-7
CASSQDARAYSYEQYF	TGCGCCAGCAGCCAAGATGCTAGGGCGTATTCCTACGAGCAGTACTTC	.	TRBV4-1	few	TRBJ2-7
CSALNLGTPTYNEQFF	TGCAGTGCTTTGAATCTAGGGACCCCTACCTACAATGAGCAGTTCTTC	.	TRBV20-1	few	TRBJ2-1
CASSLANRGSLGDTQYF	TGTGCCAGCAGTCTAGCCAACAGGGGGTCCCTAGGGGATACGCAGTATTTT	TRBD1	TRBV7-9	few	TRBJ2-3
CSATTKARNSDTQYF	TGCAGTGCCACCACCAAAGCGAGAAATTCAGATACGCAGTATTTT	.	TRBV20-1	few	TRBJ2-3
CASSLSGTQRDEQYF	TGTGCCAGCTCACTATCCGGGACCCAAAGGGACGAGCAGTACTTC	.	TRBV18	few	TRBJ2-7
CASSRRRTDAYEQYF	TGTGCCAGCAGCAGGAGGAGGACAGACGCTTACGAGCAGTACTTC	.	TRBV6-2/TRBV6-3	.	TRBJ2-7
CASSQEFRGPNNQPQHF	TGTGCCAGCAGCCAAGAATTTCGGGGACCGAACAATCAGCCCCAGCATTTT	.	TRBV3-1	medium-sized	TRBJ1-5
CSAGRAGTASADGYTF	TGCAGTGCAGGGAGAGCCGGGACAGCCTCTGCGGATGGCTACACCTTC	TRBD1	TRBV20-1	few	TRBJ1-2
CASSLGETGETQYF	TGTGCCAGCAGCTTGGGGGAGACGGGTGAGACCCAGTACTTC	.	TRBV5-6	.	TRBJ2-5
CSAANTEAFF	TGCAGTGCAGCGAACACTGAAGCTTTCTTT	.	TRBV20-1	few	TRBJ1-1
CASSQLGLGELFF	TGTGCCAGCAGCCAATTGGGTTTGGGGGAGCTGTTTTTT	.	TRBV4-2	few	TRBJ2-2
CASRPASGRNNEQFF	TGTGCCAGCAGGCCGGCTAGCGGGAGGAACAATGAGCAGTTCTTC	TRBD2	TRBV2	few	TRBJ2-1
CATSREGFSGGYTF	TGTGCCACCAGCAGAGAGGGCTTCAGTGGAGGCTACACCTTC	.	TRBV15	many	TRBJ1-2
CASRRLPQETQYF	TGTGCCAGCAGAAGGCTACCTCAAGAGACCCAGTACTTC	.	TRBV2	few	TRBJ2-5
CASSRTSGVDEQFF	TGTGCCAGCAGCCGGACTAGCGGAGTGGATGAGCAGTTCTTC	TRBD2	TRBV5-5	.	TRBJ2-1
CASSLAPLAGVAYEQYF	TGTGCCAGCAGCTTAGCGCCACTGGCAGGGGTTGCCTACGAGCAGTACTTC	.	TRBV7-6	.	TRBJ2-7
CASSYQVTTLTDTQYF	TGTGCCAGCAGTTACCAGGTGACAACCCTCACAGATACGCAGTATTTT	.	TRBV6-2/TRBV6-3	.	TRBJ2-3
CSARVRGGRDNQPQHF	TGCAGTGCTAGAGTTAGGGGAGGGCGGGACAATCAGCCCCAGCATTTT	.	TRBV20-1	few	TRBJ1-5